This T cell receptor beta chain was identified in a study of blood T cell repertoires in COVID-19. Turning to the study itself: Whether acute or convalescent, the COVID-19 samples came from the United States, Italy and Spain.

Profiling relied on immunoSEQ multiplex PCR, and the TCRdb table lists in-frame clones only, not all of them. The repertoire consists of under 350,000 clones, with around 89% occurring once and the leading ten covering roughly 5%. Trimming took off 5 bases at V and 0 bases at J, with 15 bases between the two ends. This CDR3 contains 16 residues. Sample: peripheral blood. The sequence derives from a man between 35 and 55 years old with acute or convalescent COVID-19. The chain couples TRBV5-3 to TRBJ1-3; maybe TRBD1 (5 bases). TRBV5-3 is annotated as an ORF whose role is uncertain. CDR3 nucleotide sequence: TGTGCCAGAAGGATTGGCAGGGCCCTCTCTGGAAACACCATATATTTT. Protein product: CARRIGRALSGNTIYF.